This entry concerns a single TCR beta chain. Sequencing used immunoSEQ multiplex PCR; TCRdb keeps in-frame clones, though not all of them. The sample has fewer than 250,000 clones, around 87% seen once. The CDR3 has 13 amino acids. The junction had 2 bases not matched to a gene; V was cut back by 1 base and J by 8 bases. Per germline, CDR1 LGHNA and CDR2 YNFKEQ. This entry belongs to a study of blood T cell repertoires in COVID-19. On the study more broadly: Whether acute or convalescent, the COVID-19 samples came from the United States, Italy and Spain.

The sample was PBMCs or T cells enriched from blood (not recorded which). The chain couples TRBV4-2 to TRBJ2-1; 7 bases match TRBD1. The clonotype was recovered from a man aged 25-40 years in a cohort exposed to, infected with or recovered from COVID-19 (not recorded which). The CDR3 loop is CASSQGTGDEQFF. The CDR3 coding sequence is TGTGCCAGCAGCCAAGGAACAGGGGATGAGCAGTTCTTC.